Reported below is one T cell receptor (beta chain). There are no base qualities to consult, and no much larger clone falls within one base. Genomic DNA served as the input for TCRbeta sequencing, which was run through the immunoSEQ service. The study's own analysis went as follows. The repertoires were analyzed in immunoSEQ ANALYZER 3.0, which was used to calculate Morisita similarity, clonality, top-10 clone coverage and total clone counts. Clonality was scaled so that 1 meant monoclonal and lower values meant more diverse products. The table comes from immuneACCESS by way of TCRdb, which keeps in-frame sequences with V and J called. Part of the clones is missing from these tables; in studies checked, under half for an unresolved V gene and the rest for unknown reasons. That table supplies the V and J calls and clone size; D and trimming were determined from the DNA. The sample table shows under 950 clones, and about 40% are seen once. The top ten hold around four fifths of the sample.

The CDR3 covers 14 residues, taking in both the cysteine and the phenylalanine. The only DNA kept is the CDR3, 42 bases in frame from the first base. Unmatched junction bases come to 3, with V trimmed by 5 bases and J by 0 bases. CDR1 and CDR2 are read off the germline V gene as SGHRS and YFSETQ. The entry originates in a study of tacrolimus-resistant gene-edited T cells for transplant recipients (TCRdb year 2020). A note on the overall study: Clonality and the number of clones in expanded FKBP12 knockout CMV-specific T cell products were compared with those in unedited CMV-specific T cell products using TCRbeta sequencing. To rule out clonal outgrowth driven by transformation after gene editing, repertoire sequencing was carried out as a safety check. Sequencing was performed for a couple of donors, with one unedited and one FKBP12 knockout CMV-specific T cell product contributed by each donor.

Explained via the paper, the treatment or condition label denotes: CRISPR-Cas9 RNP knockout of FKBP12 using synthetic sgRNA#2. PBMCs were stimulated for roughly six hours with overlapping CMV pp65 and IE-1 peptide pools before enrichment with an IFNgamma secretion assay kit. FKBP12 knockout was performed on day 7 by electroporating Cas9 ribonucleoprotein using an Amaxa 4D-Nucleofector. Recombinant human IL-7 and IL-15 were used to expand the enriched CMV-specific T cells in culture. Before being cryopreserved, the T cell products spent 20 to 25 days in culture. CMV-specific T cells were enriched from PBMCs by IFNgamma secretion after activation. Ribonucleoprotein complexes contained recombinant Streptococcus pyogenes Cas9 protein precomplexed with FKBP12-specific sgRNA. As the most effective, GMP-preferred guide, synthetic sgRNA#2 was chosen for subsequent experiments. Overall results and qualifications from the work: Comparable clonality, top-10 clone read coverage, and total clone numbers were found for knockout and unedited products. Repertoire comparisons (Figure 5) were based on n = 2. According to the authors' conclusion, gene editing neither drastically skewed the TCRbeta repertoire nor caused excessive clonal expansion. Repertoires showed no Morisita similarity between donors but high similarity between knockout and unedited products from the same donor.

The clonotype comes from a human donor in good health, a blood donor. Here the chain combines TRBV5-1 and TRBJ2-7, with TRBD1 matching 9 junction bases. The sample was a CMV-specific product grown in culture, taken from cells with FKBP12 knockout. The cell subset or site label on this specimen signifies: expanded CMV-specific T cell product isolated by IFNgamma secretion after CMV peptide stimulation. CDR3 protein: CASRGQGSSYEQYF. Here is the DNA: TGCGCCAGCAGGGGACAGGGTAGCTCCTACGAGCAGTACTTC.